These T cell receptor beta chains were read from a single sample in a study of identifying expanded T cells in peripheral blood. Libraries were prepared by immunoSEQ multiplex PCR; TCRdb keeps only in-frame clonotypes and omits some of them. The sample lists about 110,000 clones; 88% were seen once. Specimen: blood. These receptors originate from a person aged 18 to 70 in good health. The CDR3 runs from the conserved cysteine through the conserved F or W. Each record gives: V gene, D gene, J gene, clone size, CDR3 protein, CDR3 DNA. The D gene is left open where the match is weak. A clone size is listed for some rows: how often the clone was seen (once, few, many), or a class if it is expanded.

TRBV11-3,.,TRBJ2-6,once,CASSLGGLSGANVLTF,TGTGCCAGCAGCTTGGGGGGACTCTCTGGGGCCAACGTCCTGACTTTC
TRBV7-8,.,TRBJ2-7,medium-sized,CASEDSEGSYEQYF,TGTGCCAGCGAGGACTCGGAGGGATCCTACGAGCAGTACTTC
TRBV7-9,TRBD1,TRBJ2-7,.,CASSLPGGTPYEQYF,TGTGCCAGCAGCCTCCCAGGGGGCACACCCTACGAGCAGTACTTC
TRBV4-2,.,TRBJ2-4,.,CASSQDSGFENIQYF,TGTGCCAGCAGCCAAGATTCAGGGTTCGAAAACATTCAGTACTTC
TRBV6-5,TRBD1,TRBJ1-1,.,CASSPDRANTEAFF,TGTGCCAGCAGCCCCGACAGGGCGAACACTGAAGCTTTCTTT
TRBV9,.,TRBJ2-5,.,CASSVGIASRETQYF,TGTGCCAGCAGCGTAGGGATTGCTAGCAGGGAGACCCAGTACTTC
TRBV11-2,.,TRBJ2-7,.,CASSLEAAAYEQYF,TGTGCCAGCAGCTTAGAAGCCGCGGCTTACGAGCAGTACTTC
TRBV19,TRBD2,TRBJ2-3,.,CASSTSASGKQDTQYF,TGTGCCAGTAGTACCTCCGCTAGCGGGAAACAAGATACGCAGTATTTT
TRBV28,.,TRBJ2-4,once,CASSGAGLANIQYF,TGTGCCAGCAGCGGGGCGGGATTGGCTAACATTCAGTACTTC
TRBV9,.,TRBJ2-1,.,CASSVLAESYNEQFF,TGTGCCAGCAGCGTGCTGGCAGAGTCCTACAATGAGCAGTTCTTC
TRBV7-9,.,TRBJ2-3,.,CASSKGGRLDTQYF,TGTGCCAGCAGCAAGGGCGGCCGCTTAGATACGCAGTATTTT
TRBV19,TRBD1,TRBJ2-7,once,CASSESGTGAAYEQYF,TGTGCCAGTAGTGAATCCGGGACAGGGGCGGCCTACGAGCAGTACTTC
TRBV19,TRBD1,TRBJ2-1,.,CASSNPGQGDHNEQFF,TGTGCCAGTAGTAATCCGGGACAGGGGGACCACAATGAGCAGTTCTTC
TRBV9,TRBD1,TRBJ2-5,.,CASSVEQGYQETQYF,TGTGCCAGCAGCGTAGAACAGGGGTACCAAGAGACCCAGTACTTC
TRBV7-8,.,TRBJ1-5,.,CASSFINQPQHF,TGTGCCAGCAGCTTCATCAATCAGCCCCAGCATTTT
TRBV16,.,TRBJ1-4,.,CASSPYSGATNEKLFF,TGTGCCAGCAGCCCCTATAGCGGTGCAACTAATGAAAAACTGTTTTTT
TRBV4-1,TRBD2,TRBJ2-7,once,CASSQDGLADVGEQYF,TGCGCCAGCAGCCAAGATGGTCTAGCGGACGTCGGGGAGCAGTACTTC
TRBV5-1,TRBD2,TRBJ2-1,.,CASSGGLAGGPGFF,TGCGCCAGCAGCGGGGGACTAGCGGGAGGGCCAGGGTTCTTC
TRBV4-1,.,TRBJ2-7,.,CASSQEAASAAYEQYF,TGCGCCAGCAGCCAAGAAGCGGCTAGCGCAGCCTACGAGCAGTACTTC
TRBV11-1,.,TRBJ2-7,few,CASSLSLGAYEQYF,TGTGCCAGCAGCCTAAGCCTGGGTGCCTACGAGCAGTACTTC
TRBV28,.,TRBJ1-4,once,CASNLGVFSNEKLFF,TGTGCCAGCAACCTAGGGGTTTTTAGTAATGAAAAACTGTTTTTT
TRBV25-1,.,TRBJ1-3,.,CASSELGVGNTIYF,TGTGCCAGCAGTGAATTAGGGGTAGGAAACACCATATATTTT
TRBV5-6,.,TRBJ2-2,.,CASSFSDARNTGELFF,TGTGCCAGCAGCTTTTCAGATGCCCGGAACACCGGGGAGCTGTTTTTT
TRBV4-1,.,TRBJ1-1,.,CASSQVGLNTEAFF,TGCGCCAGCAGCCAAGTCGGGCTGAACACTGAAGCTTTCTTT
TRBV2,TRBD1,TRBJ1-1,.,CASSVTGDGTEAFF,TGTGCCAGCAGTGTGACAGGGGATGGCACTGAAGCTTTCTTT
TRBV18,TRBD2,TRBJ2-5,.,CASSTVSGGVSGETQYF,TGTGCCAGCTCAACCGTAAGCGGGGGAGTCTCGGGAGAGACCCAGTACTTC
TRBV19,.,TRBJ1-5,.,CASSSAGLVNQPQHF,TGTGCCAGTAGTTCGGCAGGGTTAGTCAATCAGCCCCAGCATTTT
TRBV4-2,.,TRBJ1-1,.,CASSQGKNTEAFF,TGTGCCAGCAGCCAAGGAAAGAACACTGAAGCTTTCTTT
TRBV12-5,.,TRBJ2-3,few,CASGRGSLEGTDTQYF,TGTGCTAGTGGTAGGGGATCACTAGAAGGCACAGATACGCAGTATTTT
TRBV5-1,TRBD2,TRBJ2-3,.,CASSLLREGRGGDSQYF,TGCGCCAGCAGCTTACTCCGGGAAGGACGGGGGGGCGATTCGCAGTATTTT
TRBV9,.,TRBJ1-1,.,CASSVRTTNTEAFF,TGTGCCAGCAGCGTAAGGACAACCAACACTGAAGCTTTCTTT
TRBV7-6,TRBD1,TRBJ1-4,.,CASSLGGGQSNEKLFF,TGTGCCAGCAGCTTAGGGGGGGGACAGTCTAATGAAAAACTGTTTTTT
TRBV9,.,TRBJ1-5,.,CASSGHYNQPQHF,TGTGCCAGCAGCGGACACTACAATCAGCCCCAGCATTTT